This entry concerns a single T cell receptor beta chain. The target of this receptor is not known. Base qualities are not provided; no much larger clone lies one nucleotide away. This sample stems from a study of cytomegalovirus exposure and HLA in healthy donors (dated by TCRdb to about 2017). For the wider study: An earlier analysis of roughly 570 of the donors reported 276 Gb of sequence data and 95 million to 140 million unique TCR beta sequences obtained from about 179 million T cells. The number of typed donors differed by locus: roughly 620-640 for A, B, C, DRB1 and DQB1; 500 to 550 for DQA1; 606 for DPA1; and around 470 for DPB1. To predict cytomegalovirus infection status, the study brought together high-throughput TCR immunosequencing, statistical association of individual TCRs with disease status, and machine learning. An earlier analysis of around 540 of the donors applied high-throughput TCR beta sequencing to assess whether each TCR beta V gene segment acted as functional or pseudogenic. All discovery cohort repertoires had been generated using a single sequencing platform. Rather than drawing on any new phenotypic data, the later analysis identified candidate immune exposures from TCR beta sequences and the way those sequences occurred across donors. Around 320 gigabases of sequencing data and 70 million to 100 million unique TCR sequences were included in an early release covering roughly 700 HLA-typed donors. Among the roughly 400 genotyped donors, about 83% belonged to the genetic ancestry cluster associated with self-reported Caucasian donors. Among about 400 genotyped donors of the cohort, an average of roughly 230,000 unique TCR beta nucleotide sequences was sequenced per donor, of which about 19% were non-productive. Donor age, sex, ethnicity and CMV serostatus were compiled together with the repertoire data. In addition to the first cohort of approximately 650 subjects, a separate validation cohort of 120 different subjects was used. Several DR-DQ haplotypes were treated as single units for association and clustering because of strong linkage in the cohort. The aim of the study was to test whether cataloging public T cell receptors could identify signatures of past pathogen exposure. Class I and class II HLA loci were covered by the typing at four-digit resolution. A later analysis re-analyzed previously published TCR beta repertoires from 650 to 800 donors and added high-resolution HLA genotyping to study TCR occurrence patterns. The study profiled the T cell repertoires of approximately 700 subjects by immunosequencing and related them to cytomegalovirus serostatus. Genome-wide SNP genotypes for about 65% of the 666 donors were used in a later genetic analysis, which treated that subset as a discovery cohort.

Here is what the overall study found, with its caveats: The earlier analysis of 587 of the donors excluded some 15 rarely observed V segments, including chromosome 9 orphons, because counts were too low. Compared with the approximately 670-donor mean, donors in an Asian-associated ancestry cluster had fewer N-insertions in productive TCRs, according to a later genetic analysis. In vitro tests confirmed that a few of the cytomegalovirus-associated TCR beta chains recognize cytomegalovirus antigens. An association between a missense DCLRE1C variant and V-gene and J-gene trimming of TCR beta chains was found in a later genetic analysis and replicated in an independent cohort. While some public TCRs were present in many individuals, most TCR sequences turned up only very rarely across donors. In an earlier analysis of 587 of the donors, most TCR beta V segments appeared in productive rearrangements about 87% or about 30% of the time, broadly matching IMGT annotations. Correlated functional status among segregating V segments might be attributable to linkage disequilibrium, but an unknown experimental factor could not be ruled out. Some IMGT-functional V segments, including TRBV6-2 and TRBV6-3, could not be distinguished by the 87-base-pair reads and were therefore excluded. Assigning TCR associations to individual alleles was difficult when HLA alleles, especially DR and DQ, strongly co-occurred. In a later analysis, most CMV-associated TCR beta chains were found to appear HLA-restricted, with HLA associations seemingly driven largely by CMV exposure. A cluster of highly shared sequence variants was judged likely to represent a technical artifact of the sequencing pipeline. The authors suggested that the approach could potentially be generalized to other disease states and immunological phenotypes. Immune exposure information for the cohort was limited to CMV serostatus. In a later analysis, HLA-associated TCR beta chains were found to be more clonally expanded and to have lower generation probabilities than equally common non-associated chains. This cohort had only TCR beta chains sequenced, and the lack of alpha or paired-chain data limited which features could be detected. In the study, some 160 TCR beta chains were listed as associated with cytomegalovirus. Because HLA typing was unavailable for some donors at each locus, only the typed subset was used in association tests. According to a later analysis, parvovirus B19, influenza, CMV and Epstein-Barr virus appeared linked to several top co-occurrence clusters. Cytomegalovirus status was reported to be diagnosed by the classifier with high specificity and sensitivity in both the original and validation cohorts. At a false discovery rate of 0.05, a later analysis linked some 18,000 TCR beta sequences to specific HLA alleles. In a later analysis, TCR association rates were found to vary across HLA loci, with the most associated TCRs seen for DRB1 alleles and the fewest for HLA-C alleles. Sequencing depth was assumed to be roughly uniform across donors in the presence/absence analyses, though that assumption may not hold. A further reported finding was that TCR beta sequences accurately predicted the HLA-A and HLA-B alleles for most subjects in the first cohort.

The library was made by the immunoSEQ multiplex PCR assay. For the multiplex PCR, a mixture combining 60 forward primers for TCR Vbeta segments and 13 reverse primers for TCR Jbeta segments was used. The CDR3 region of rearranged TCR beta genes was amplified from genomic DNA with a multiplex PCR assay. Amplified TCR beta libraries were sequenced as 87-base-pair reads on the Illumina HiSeq System. The authors' pipeline ran thus. A later analysis tallied tens of millions of unique TCR beta chains across the 650 to 750 repertoires, and approximately 11 million of those chains were shared by two or more donors. Raw reads were error-corrected and collapsed into unique sequences with a nearest-neighbor algorithm that merged closely related sequences to remove PCR and sequencing errors. Alignment of CDR3 sequences to IMGT reference sequences was used to assign V, D and J gene segments. For a sequence to be retained, at least a six-nucleotide match to both a V gene segment and a J gene segment was required. Rearrangements were called productive when the CDR3 lacked stop codons and stayed in frame with V and J; all others were non-productive. Following IMGT convention, CDR3 was defined as the stretch from the second conserved V-encoded cysteine to the conserved J-encoded phenylalanine. The earlier analysis of approximately 500 of the donors excluded sequences that lacked an unambiguous match to a single V gene segment. In an earlier analysis of 587 of the donors, a V segment was called functional when productive rearrangements were above 56.7%, and segregating when the standard deviation between donors exceeded 5%. A statistical classification framework was built for diagnosing cytomegalovirus status from the catalog of TCR beta chain sequences. A later analysis assigned V and J genes by comparing TCR nucleotide sequences with IMGT/GENE-DB human TR gene sequences. Using the TCRdist pipeline, a later analysis assigned CDR3 sequences along with most-parsimonious VDJ recombination scenarios. In a later analysis, each TCR beta chain was defined by its CDR3 amino acid sequence together with its V-gene family, and reads without a unique V-gene family were excluded. As a way to deal with suspected cross-contamination and a sequencing artifact, a later analysis dropped hundreds of nucleotide sequences that were highly shared and had low generation probability. In a later analysis, a clonal expansion index for each public chain was calculated from normalized within-repertoire ranks of inferred template counts. In a later analysis, generation probabilities were computed with a VDJ recombination model fitted to out-of-frame rearrangements, and the resulting probabilities were checked against IGoR. In a later analysis, TCR-TCR, TCR-HLA and TCR-CMV co-occurrence was scored with hypergeometric tests, and a repertoire-size bias correction was applied to TCR pairs. To estimate false discovery rates, a later analysis permuted the HLA or CMV assignments 20 times. In a later analysis, co-occurring TCRs were grouped using DBSCAN, with TCRdist sequence similarity added in when clustering inside HLA-allele-positive subsets. For co-occurrence clustering, repertoires with fewer than 30,000 or more than 120,000 public chains were excluded, along with five repertoires with anomalous nucleotide sharing. TCRdb took this table from immuneACCESS and kept in-frame rearrangements with V and J called. Such tables lack part of the clones; where checked against another copy, unresolved V genes explain under half of the gap, and the rest is unexplained. That table is the source of V, J and clone size, and D and trimming were worked out from the DNA. The sample profile shows around 110,000 clones; over 60% of them were found once. Around 5% of the sample belongs to the ten largest clones.

The cohort consisted of 666 healthy bone marrow donors. At the time of sampling, every cohort member was nominally healthy, though immune exposures that went unrecorded were likely present. The donor tested CMV seropositive, placing the donor among the approximately 290 seropositive members of the cohort. Every donor gave a peripheral blood sample, and the peripheral blood mononuclear cells from that sample were used for TCR beta sequencing. Genomic DNA extraction from the blood cell samples was performed with the Qiagen DNeasy Blood Extraction Kit. V is reduced by 5 bases and J by 2 bases, leaving a spacing of 7 bases between them. CDR1 SNHLY and CDR2 FYNNEI were looked up in the germline V gene. The CDR3, from cysteine to phenylalanine, totals 13 residues. Of all the DNA, just the CDR3 is kept, 39 bases in frame from base 1.

This sequence uses TRBV2 and TRBJ1-3; the D gene assignment is ambiguous. Material for sequencing was PBMCs. The source of this sequence is a man aged 25-40 years in good health and CMV-seropositive. This receptor carries the CDR3 CASSPTPGNTIYF. The DNA reads as follows: TGTGCCAGCAGTCCTACCCCTGGAAACACCATATATTTT.